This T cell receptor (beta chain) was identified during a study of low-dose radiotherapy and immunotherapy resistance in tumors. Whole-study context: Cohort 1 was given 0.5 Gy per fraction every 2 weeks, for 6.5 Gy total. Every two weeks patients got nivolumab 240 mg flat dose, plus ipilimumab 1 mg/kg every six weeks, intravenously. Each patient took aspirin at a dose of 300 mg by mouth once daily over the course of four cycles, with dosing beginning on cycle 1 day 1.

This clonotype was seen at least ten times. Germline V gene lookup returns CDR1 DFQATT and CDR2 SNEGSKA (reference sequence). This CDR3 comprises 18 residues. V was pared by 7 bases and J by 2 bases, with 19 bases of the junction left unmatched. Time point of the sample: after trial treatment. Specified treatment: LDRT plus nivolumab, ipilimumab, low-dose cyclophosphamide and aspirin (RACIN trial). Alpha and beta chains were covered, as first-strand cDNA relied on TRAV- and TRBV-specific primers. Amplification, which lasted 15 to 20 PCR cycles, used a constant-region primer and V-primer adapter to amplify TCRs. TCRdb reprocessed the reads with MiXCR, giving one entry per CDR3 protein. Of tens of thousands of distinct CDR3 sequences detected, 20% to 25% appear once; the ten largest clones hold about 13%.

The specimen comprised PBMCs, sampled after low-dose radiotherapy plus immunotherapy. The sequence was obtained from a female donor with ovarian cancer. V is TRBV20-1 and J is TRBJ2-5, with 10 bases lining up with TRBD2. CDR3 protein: CSVTRRLAGAGGQETQYF. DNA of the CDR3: TGCAGTGTCACAAGGCGGCTAGCGGGAGCGGGGGGACAAGAGACCCAGTACTTC.